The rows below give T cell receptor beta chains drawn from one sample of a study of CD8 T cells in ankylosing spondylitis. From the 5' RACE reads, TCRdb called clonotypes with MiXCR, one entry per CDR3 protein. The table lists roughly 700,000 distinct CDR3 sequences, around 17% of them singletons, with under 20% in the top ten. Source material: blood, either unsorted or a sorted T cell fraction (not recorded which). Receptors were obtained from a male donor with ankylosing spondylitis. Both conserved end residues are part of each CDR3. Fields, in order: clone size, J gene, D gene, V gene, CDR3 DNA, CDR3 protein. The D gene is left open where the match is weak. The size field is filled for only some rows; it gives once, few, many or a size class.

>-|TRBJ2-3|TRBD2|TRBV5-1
TGCGCCAGCAGTTCGACTAGCGGGACCAACACAGATACGCAGTATTTT
CASSSTSGTNTDTQYF
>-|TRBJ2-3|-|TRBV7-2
TGTGCCAGCAGCTTATTTTGGCTCACAGATACGCAGTATTTT
CASSLFWLTDTQYF
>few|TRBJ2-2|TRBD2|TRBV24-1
TGTGCCACCAGTGAGGGGGGACTAGAAACCGGGGAGCTGTTTTTT
CATSEGGLETGELFF
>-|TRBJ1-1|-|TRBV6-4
TGTGCCAAAAACAGGGAAGGCAACACTGAAGCTTTCTTT
CAKNREGNTEAFF
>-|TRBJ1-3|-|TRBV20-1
TGCAGTGCTAGCGGACATGAAGTTACCACCATATATTTT
CSASGHEVTTIYF
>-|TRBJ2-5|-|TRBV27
TGTGCCAGCAGTTTATGGATCGGGGAGAAAGAGACCCAGTACTTC
CASSLWIGEKETQYF
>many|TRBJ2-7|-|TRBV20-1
TGCAGTGCTGCAGACGAAACTTACAACTACGAGCAGTACTTC
CSAADETYNYEQYF
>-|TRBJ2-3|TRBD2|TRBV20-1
TGCAGTGCCGGAGCCCACGGGGGGAGGGGAGATACGCAGTATTTT
CSAGAHGGRGDTQYF
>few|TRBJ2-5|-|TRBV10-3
TGTGCCATCAGCCACAGGGAGACCCAAGAGACCCAGTACTTC
CAISHRETQETQYF
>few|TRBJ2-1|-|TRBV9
TGTGCCAGCAGCGTAGAGCCCGATGAGCAGTTCTTC
CASSVEPDEQFF
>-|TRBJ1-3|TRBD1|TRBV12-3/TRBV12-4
TGTGCCAGCAGTGCCCACGGACAGGCTGGAAACACCATATATTTT
CASSAHGQAGNTIYF
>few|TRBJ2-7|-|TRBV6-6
TGTGCTACCCGATCAGGGGGGACCTACGAGCAGTACTTC
CATRSGGTYEQYF
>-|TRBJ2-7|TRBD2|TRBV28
TGTGCCAGCAGCCCCCCGGGACTACGGAACGAGCAGTACTTC
CASSPPGLRNEQYF
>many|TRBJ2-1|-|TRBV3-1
TGTGCCAGCAGCCAAGATCTAGCCGATACTACCTACAATGAGCAGTTCTTC
CASSQDLADTTYNEQFF
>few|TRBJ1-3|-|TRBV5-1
TGCGCCAGCAGCCAACCGAGCTCTGGAAACACCATATATTTT
CASSQPSSGNTIYF
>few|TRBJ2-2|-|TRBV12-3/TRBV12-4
TGTGCCAGCAGTTTAAACTCCTACCTTAACACCGGGGAGCTGTTTTTT
CASSLNSYLNTGELFF
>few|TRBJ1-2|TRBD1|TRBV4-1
TGCGCCAGCAGCCCCAGGACAGGGGTGGATGGCTACACCTTC
CASSPRTGVDGYTF
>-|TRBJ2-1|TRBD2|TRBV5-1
TGCGCCAGCAGCTCGGGGACTAGCGGCCTCAATGAGCAGTTCTTC
CASSSGTSGLNEQFF
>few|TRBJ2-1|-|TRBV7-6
TGTGCCAGCAGCCCGCGGACTTCTTGGGACAATGAGCAGTTCTTC
CASSPRTSWDNEQFF
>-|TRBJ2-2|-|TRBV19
TGTGCCAGTAGTATCGAGGCGGTCGCCGGGGAGCTGTTTTTT
CASSIEAVAGELFF
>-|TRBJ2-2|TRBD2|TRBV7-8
TGTGCCAGCAGCTTATCAACAGCGGGGGTCCTCAGGCGGGGGGAGCTGTTTTTT
CASSLSTAGVLRRGELFF
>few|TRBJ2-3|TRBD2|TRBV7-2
TGTGCCAGCAGCTTCCCCCTAAGCGGGGGCCCCGTTCGTACGCAGTATTTT
CASSFPLSGGPVRTQYF
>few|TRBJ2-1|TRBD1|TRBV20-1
TGCAGTTTCGGGACAGGGAACAATGAGCAGTTCTTC
CSFGTGNNEQFF
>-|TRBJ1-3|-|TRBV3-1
TGTGCCAGCAGCCAAGCTGGGATCTCTGGAAACACCATATATTTT
CASSQAGISGNTIYF
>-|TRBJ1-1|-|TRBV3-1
TGTGCCAGCAGCACCCCACGGGGAATGAACACTGAAGCTTTCTTT
CASSTPRGMNTEAFF
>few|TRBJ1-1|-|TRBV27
TGTGCCAGCACCCCCGTCGGGGGTGTGAACACTGAAGCTTTCTTT
CASTPVGGVNTEAFF
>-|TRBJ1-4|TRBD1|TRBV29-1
TGCAGCGTCCCCAGGGGGGAAAAACTGTTTTTT
CSVPRGEKLFF
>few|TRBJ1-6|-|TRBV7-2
TGTGCCAGCAGCTTAGTAACTGCTGATAATTCACCCCTCCACTTT
CASSLVTADNSPLHF
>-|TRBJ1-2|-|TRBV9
TGTGCCAGCAGCCAGGAGGCTACCGCTTATGGCTACACCTTC
CASSQEATAYGYTF
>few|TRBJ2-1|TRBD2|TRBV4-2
TGTGCCAGCAGCAGGACTAGCGGGATTTCATACAATGAGCAGTTCTTC
CASSRTSGISYNEQFF
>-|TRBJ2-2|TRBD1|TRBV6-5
TGTGCCAGCAGTTCAGGGGGATCGAACACCGGGGAGCTGTTTTTT
CASSSGGSNTGELFF
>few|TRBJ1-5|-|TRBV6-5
TGTGCCAGCAGTTACTCGTCATCGGTTGGTAGCAATCAGCCCCAGCATTTT
CASSYSSSVGSNQPQHF
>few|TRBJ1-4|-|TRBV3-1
TGTGCCAGCAGCCAAGTGTCGGGGGTGAGGGAAAAACTGTTTTTT
CASSQVSGVREKLFF
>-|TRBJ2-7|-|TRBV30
TGTGCCTGGAGTGTAGGGGCCACCTACGAGCAGTACTTC
CAWSVGATYEQYF
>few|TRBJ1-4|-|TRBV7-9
TGTGCCAGCAGCTCGACAAGGCTAAATGAAAAACTGTTTTTT
CASSSTRLNEKLFF
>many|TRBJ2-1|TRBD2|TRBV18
TGTGCCAGCTCACCAATAGCGGGAGCCCGTTACGATGAGCAGTTCTTC
CASSPIAGARYDEQFF
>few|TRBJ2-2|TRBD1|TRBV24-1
TGTGCCACCAGTGACTTTCGACAGGGGGGGAAGAGGACCGGGGAGCTGTTTTTT
CATSDFRQGGKRTGELFF
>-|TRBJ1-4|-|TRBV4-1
TGCGCCAGCAGCCAAATCTCCTGGAGGAATGAAAAACTGTTTTTT
CASSQISWRNEKLFF
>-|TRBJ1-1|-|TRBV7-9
TGTGCCAGCAGCTTCGGACAGAACGAAGCTTTCTTT
CASSFGQNEAFF
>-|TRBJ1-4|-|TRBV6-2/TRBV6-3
TGTGCCAGCAGCCGAGGGACGGGGGCAACTAATGAAAAACTGTTTTTT
CASSRGTGATNEKLFF
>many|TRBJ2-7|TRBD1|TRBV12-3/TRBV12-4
TGTGCCAGCAGTTTGTGGCAGGGGGCTGGCGAGCAGTACTTC
CASSLWQGAGEQYF
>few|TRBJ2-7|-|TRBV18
TGTGCCAGCTCACCACCTAACATGGCGCCCCACGAGCAGTACTTC
CASSPPNMAPHEQYF
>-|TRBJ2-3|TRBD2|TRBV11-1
TGTGCCAGCAGCACCCGGACTAGCGGGGGCCGTTACACAGATACGCAGTATTTT
CASSTRTSGGRYTDTQYF
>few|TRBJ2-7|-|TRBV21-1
TGTGCCAGCAGCAAAGTGGCAGACTACGAGCAGTACTTC
CASSKVADYEQYF
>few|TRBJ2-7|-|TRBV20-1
TGCAGTGCTCCCGAGGGAGGAACCAACTACGAGCAGTACTTC
CSAPEGGTNYEQYF
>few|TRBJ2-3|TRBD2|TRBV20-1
TGCAGTGCATCTGGGGAGGGATGGGTGACAGATACGCAGTATTTT
CSASGEGWVTDTQYF
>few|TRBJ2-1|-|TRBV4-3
TGCGCCAGCAGCCAGGGACCACTATACAATGAGCAGTTCTTC
CASSQGPLYNEQFF
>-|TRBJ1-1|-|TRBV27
TGTGCCAGCAGTTTACTGGCTCGGGTGGGGAGCACTGAAGCTTTCTTT
CASSLLARVGSTEAFF
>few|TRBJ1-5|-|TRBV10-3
TGTGCCATCAGTTACGCAGGGGGCAATCAGCCCCAGCATTTT
CAISYAGGNQPQHF
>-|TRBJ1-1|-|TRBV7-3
TGTGCCAGCAGCTTCGCAGGTACGAACACTGAAGCTTTCTTT
CASSFAGTNTEAFF
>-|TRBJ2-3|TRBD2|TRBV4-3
TGCGCCAGCAGCCAAGAGAGGACTAGCGGGATGGGTCCAGATACGCAGTATTTT
CASSQERTSGMGPDTQYF
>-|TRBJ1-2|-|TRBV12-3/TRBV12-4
TGTGCCAGCAGTTTAGAGGTCAGGTTAGCTAACTATGGCTACACCTTC
CASSLEVRLANYGYTF
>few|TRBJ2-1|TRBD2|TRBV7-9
TGTGCCAGCAGCCTAAGGACTAGCGGGAAATACAATGAGCAGTTCTTC
CASSLRTSGKYNEQFF
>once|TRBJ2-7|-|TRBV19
TGTGCCACAGGGGCCAGCTACGAGCAGTACTTC
CATGASYEQYF